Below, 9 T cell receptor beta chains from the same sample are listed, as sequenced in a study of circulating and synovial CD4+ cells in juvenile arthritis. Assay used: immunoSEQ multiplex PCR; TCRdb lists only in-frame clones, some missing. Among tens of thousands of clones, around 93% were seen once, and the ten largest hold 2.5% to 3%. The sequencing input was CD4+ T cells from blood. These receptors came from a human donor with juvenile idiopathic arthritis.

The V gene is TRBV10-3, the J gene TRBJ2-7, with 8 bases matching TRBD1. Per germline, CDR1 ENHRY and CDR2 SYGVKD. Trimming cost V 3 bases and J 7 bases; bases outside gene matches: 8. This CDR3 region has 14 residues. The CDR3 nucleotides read TGTGCCATCAGTGAAAGGCAGGGGGCTGGGGAGCAGTACTTC. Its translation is CAISERQGAGEQYF.

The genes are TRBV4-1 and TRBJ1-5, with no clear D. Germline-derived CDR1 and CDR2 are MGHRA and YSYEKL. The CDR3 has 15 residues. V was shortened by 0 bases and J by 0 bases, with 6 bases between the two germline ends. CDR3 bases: TGCGCCAGCAGCCAAGATCAGTATAGCAATCAGCCCCAGCATTTT. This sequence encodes CASSQDQYSNQPQHF.

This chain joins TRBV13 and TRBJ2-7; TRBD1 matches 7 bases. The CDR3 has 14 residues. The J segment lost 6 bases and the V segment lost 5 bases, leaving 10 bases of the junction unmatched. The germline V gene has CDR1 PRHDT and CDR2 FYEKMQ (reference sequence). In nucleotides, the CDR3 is TGTGCCAGCAGCGTACGACAGGGATACGGCGAGCAGTACTTC. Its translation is CASSVRQGYGEQYF.

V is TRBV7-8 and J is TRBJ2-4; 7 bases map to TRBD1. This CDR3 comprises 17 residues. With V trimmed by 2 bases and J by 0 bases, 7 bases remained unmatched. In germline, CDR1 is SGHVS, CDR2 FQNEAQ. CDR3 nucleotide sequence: TGTGCCAGCAGCTTAACTACAGGGGTACTAGCCAAAAACATTCAGTACTTC. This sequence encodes CASSLTTGVLAKNIQYF.

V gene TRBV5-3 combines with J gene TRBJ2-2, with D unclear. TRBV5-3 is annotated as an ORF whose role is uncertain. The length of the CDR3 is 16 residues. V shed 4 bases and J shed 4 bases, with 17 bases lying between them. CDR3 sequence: CARSLKNSRPTGELFF. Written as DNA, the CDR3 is TGTGCCAGAAGCCTTAAGAATTCGCGTCCCACCGGGGAGCTGTTTTTT.

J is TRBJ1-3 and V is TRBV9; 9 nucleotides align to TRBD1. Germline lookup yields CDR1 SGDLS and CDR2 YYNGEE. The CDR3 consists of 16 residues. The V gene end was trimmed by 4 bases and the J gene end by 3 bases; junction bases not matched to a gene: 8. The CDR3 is CASSIAQGARGNTIYF. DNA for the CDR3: TGTGCCAGCAGCATCGCACAGGGGGCTCGTGGAAACACCATATATTTT.

The CDR3 loop reads CASSRGGLRGNQPQHF. CDR3 sequence (DNA): TGTGCCAGCAGCCGCGGAGGGTTACGGGGCAATCAGCCCCAGCATTTT. The genes are TRBV7-2 and TRBJ1-5; D remains unclear. Per germline, CDR1 SGHTA and CDR2 FQGNSA. CDR3 length equals 16 residues. V lost 5 bases, J lost 2 bases, and 16 bases lay in between.

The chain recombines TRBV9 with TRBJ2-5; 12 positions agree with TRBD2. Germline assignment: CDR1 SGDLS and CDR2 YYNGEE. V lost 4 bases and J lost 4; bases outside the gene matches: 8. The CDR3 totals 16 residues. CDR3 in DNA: TGTGCCAGCAGCAACCCGGGACTAGCGGGTAGAGAGACCCAGTACTTC. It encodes CASSNPGLAGRETQYF.

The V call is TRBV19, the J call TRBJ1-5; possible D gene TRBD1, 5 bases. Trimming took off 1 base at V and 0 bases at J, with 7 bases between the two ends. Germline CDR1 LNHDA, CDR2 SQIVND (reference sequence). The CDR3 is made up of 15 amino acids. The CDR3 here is CASSIATVSNQPQHF. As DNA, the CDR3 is TGTGCCAGTAGTATAGCGACAGTTAGCAATCAGCCCCAGCATTTT.